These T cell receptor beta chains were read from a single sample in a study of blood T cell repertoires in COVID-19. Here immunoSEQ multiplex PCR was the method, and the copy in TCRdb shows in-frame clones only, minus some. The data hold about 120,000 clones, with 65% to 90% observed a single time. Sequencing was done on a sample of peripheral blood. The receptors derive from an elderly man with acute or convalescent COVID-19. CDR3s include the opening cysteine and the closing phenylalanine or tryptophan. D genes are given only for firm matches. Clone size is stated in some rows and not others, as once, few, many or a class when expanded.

CASSLATGQGISSPLHF	TGTGCCAGCAGCTTAGCCACGGGACAGGGCATCAGTTCACCCCTCCACTTT	TRBV7-9	TRBJ1-6	TRBD1	-
CASSDEAGRSPLHF	TGTGCCAGCAGTGACGAGGCAGGGAGGTCACCCCTCCACTTT	TRBV6-1	TRBJ1-6	-	-
CATTSGITDTQYF	TGTGCCACGACTAGCGGGATCACAGATACGCAGTATTTT	TRBV10-3	TRBJ2-3	TRBD2	-
CASSSRGGNTEAFF	TGTGCCAGCAGCTCCCGCGGGGGGAACACTGAAGCTTTCTTT	TRBV9	TRBJ1-1	-	-
CASSLWGGGNQPQHF	TGTGCCAGCAGCTTATGGGGGGGCGGCAATCAGCCCCAGCATTTT	TRBV7-8	TRBJ1-5	-	-
CASSPLPTRGGTEKLFF	TGTGCCAGCAGTCCGCTCCCAACGAGAGGGGGAACTGAAAAACTGTTTTTT	TRBV27	TRBJ1-4	-	-
CASSLGTGTATNEKLFF	TGTGCCAGCAGTCTCGGGACAGGTACCGCAACTAATGAAAAACTGTTTTTT	TRBV28	TRBJ1-4	TRBD1	-
CASSSTGSNQPQHF	TGTGCCAGCAGCTCGACAGGTAGCAATCAGCCCCAGCATTTT	TRBV5-8	TRBJ1-5	-	-
CASSLGLAGTGELFF	TGTGCCAGCAGCTTGGGACTAGCGGGGACCGGGGAGCTGTTTTTT	TRBV5-8	TRBJ2-2	TRBD2	once
CASSEPRGPPSGEQYF	TGTGCCAGCAGTGAACCGAGGGGGCCCCCCTCGGGCGAGCAGTACTTC	TRBV6-1	TRBJ2-7	TRBD1	-
CASSLRIGTDTQYF	TGTGCCAGCAGCCTGCGGATCGGGACAGATACGCAGTATTTT	TRBV7-2	TRBJ2-3	-	-
CASSKTTGPEPF	TGTGCCAGCAGCAAAACGACAGGACCCGAACCCTTC	TRBV2	TRBJ2-7	-	-
CASSLLRQNTEAFF	TGTGCCAGCAGTCTTCTTCGACAGAACACTGAAGCTTTCTTT	TRBV6-5	TRBJ1-1	-	-
CASSLLTGSGYTF	TGTGCCAGCAGCCTCCTTACAGGATCCGGCTACACCTTC	TRBV14	TRBJ1-2	-	few
CASSLVTKDGYTF	TGTGCCAGCAGCTTGGTTACTAAGGATGGCTACACCTTC	TRBV5-8	TRBJ1-2	-	-
CASSLQGVGQPQHF	TGTGCCAGCTCACTACAGGGGGTAGGTCAGCCCCAGCATTTT	TRBV18	TRBJ1-5	TRBD1	-
CSVEEHRYGYTF	TGCAGCGTTGAAGAACACCGCTATGGCTACACCTTC	TRBV29-1	TRBJ1-2	-	-
CASSRTGESSPLHF	TGTGCCAGCAGCCGGACAGGGGAGAGTTCACCCCTCCACTTT	TRBV5-5	TRBJ1-6	TRBD1	-
CASSKSVGYNEQFF	TGTGCCAGCTCAAAATCGGTCGGGTACAATGAGCAGTTCTTC	TRBV18	TRBJ2-1	-	few
CASSEPGQGIDYGYTF	TGTGCCAGCAGCGAACCGGGACAGGGAATCGACTATGGCTACACCTTC	TRBV7-6	TRBJ1-2	TRBD1	-
CASRPGQTMNTEAFF	TGTGCCAGCAGACCTGGACAGACAATGAACACTGAAGCTTTCTTT	TRBV28	TRBJ1-1	-	-
CASSPQGAGETQYF	TGTGCCAGCTCACCACAGGGGGCAGGGGAGACCCAGTACTTC	TRBV18	TRBJ2-5	TRBD1	-
CASSLGQAANEQFF	TGTGCCAGCAGCTTAGGGCAGGCCGCGAATGAGCAGTTCTTC	TRBV7-9	TRBJ2-1	-	once
CAISESGSLTGELFF	TGTGCCATCAGTGAGTCCGGTTCTCTCACCGGGGAGCTGTTTTTT	TRBV10-3	TRBJ2-2	-	-
CASSGWDRVTGPQHF	TGCGCCAGCAGTGGTTGGGACAGGGTAACAGGGCCCCAGCATTTT	TRBV10-2	TRBJ1-5	TRBD1	-
CASSLGSGGAFGTDTQYF	TGCGCCAGCAGCTTGGGTAGCGGGGGGGCCTTTGGCACAGATACGCAGTATTTT	TRBV5-1	TRBJ2-3	TRBD2	-
CASSPAGQPYEQYF	TGTGCCAGCTCTCCAGCGGGGCAACCCTACGAGCAGTACTTC	TRBV18	TRBJ2-7	TRBD2	-
CSARDSSATPMNTEAFF	TGCAGCGCCCGGGACAGTTCTGCAACCCCTATGAACACTGAAGCTTTCTTT	TRBV29-1	TRBJ1-1	TRBD1	-
CASSLILQGNGELFF	TGTGCCAGCAGCCTAATCCTACAGGGGAACGGGGAGCTGTTTTTT	TRBV6-2/TRBV6-3	TRBJ2-2	TRBD1	once
CASSPAASGPYEQYF	TGTGCCAGCTCACCAGCGGCTAGCGGACCCTACGAGCAGTACTTC	TRBV18	TRBJ2-7	TRBD2	-
CASSSTGRDTDTQYF	TGTGCCAGCAGCTCGACAGGAAGGGACACAGATACGCAGTATTTT	TRBV7-2	TRBJ2-3	-	-
CASSLVGLTDTQYF	TGTGCCAGCAGCTTGGTGGGACTCACAGATACGCAGTATTTT	TRBV5-4	TRBJ2-3	-	-
CASTTDRGTGYTF	TGTGCCAGCACCACAGACAGGGGTACTGGCTACACCTTC	TRBV6-5	TRBJ1-2	TRBD1	-
CASSQDSYGYTF	TGTGCCAGCAGCCAAGACAGCTATGGCTACACCTTC	TRBV3-1/TRBV3-2	TRBJ1-2	-	-
CASSRSASGLNYEQYF	TGTGCCAGCAGCCGAAGCGCATCGGGACTCAACTACGAGCAGTACTTC	TRBV4-2	TRBJ2-7	-	-
CASSGGGAGDTQYF	TGTGCCAGCAGTGGCGGGGGGGCCGGGGATACGCAGTATTTT	TRBV2	TRBJ2-3	TRBD2	once
CSVERGDSPETQYF	TGCAGCGTTGAACGGGGGGACTCTCCGGAGACCCAGTACTTC	TRBV29-1	TRBJ2-5	TRBD2	-
CASSPGTGRSGELFF	TGTGCCAGCTCACCCGGGACAGGCCGGTCCGGGGAGCTGTTTTTT	TRBV18	TRBJ2-2	TRBD1	-
CASSITGQGGFQPQHF	TGTGCCAGTAGTATAACTGGACAGGGAGGCTTTCAGCCCCAGCATTTT	TRBV19	TRBJ1-5	TRBD1	-
CSARGVGEQFF	TGCAGTGCTCGGGGGGTTGGGGAGCAGTTCTTC	TRBV20-1	TRBJ2-1	TRBD2	-
CASSTTQGYTF	TGTGCCAGCAGCACAACGCAGGGCTACACCTTC	TRBV3-1/TRBV3-2	TRBJ1-2	-	-
CASSPLVGTGANYGYTF	TGCGCCAGCAGCCCACTCGTGGGGACAGGTGCTAACTATGGCTACACCTTC	TRBV5-1	TRBJ1-2	TRBD1	-
CASSDQGALWTEAFF	TGTGCCAGCAGCGATCAGGGGGCTTTATGGACTGAAGCTTTCTTT	TRBV6-2/TRBV6-3	TRBJ1-1	TRBD1	-
CASSAAGSTRTDTQYF	TGTGCCAGCAGTGCGGCGGGGTCGACACGCACAGATACGCAGTATTTT	TRBV6-6	TRBJ2-3	-	-
CAARSLSGNTEAFF	TGTGCCGCTCGGTCCCTCTCGGGGAACACTGAAGCTTTCTTT	TRBV24-1	TRBJ1-1	-	-
CASSPSDRGYEQYF	TGTGCCAGCAGTCCTTCGGACAGGGGCTACGAGCAGTACTTC	TRBV27	TRBJ2-7	TRBD1	few
CATSGGGNYGYTF	TGTGCCACCAGTGGCGGGGGGAACTATGGCTACACCTTC	TRBV24-1	TRBJ1-2	-	-
CASRDSLGNTIYF	TGTGCCAGCAGGGACTCCCTGGGAAACACCATATATTTT	TRBV3-1/TRBV3-2	TRBJ1-3	-	-
CASGQMNTEAFF	TGTGCCAGCGGCCAGATGAACACTGAAGCTTTCTTT	TRBV28	TRBJ1-1	-	-
CASSLVAGAGGYTF	TGTGCCAGCAGCTTGGTCGCAGGGGCTGGTGGCTACACCTTC	TRBV5-6	TRBJ1-2	-	-
CASSSWGRDTEAFF	TGTGCCAGCAGTTCCTGGGGGAGGGACACTGAAGCTTTCTTT	TRBV27	TRBJ1-1	-	-
CASGTQTGVHNEQFF	TGTGCTAGTGGTACCCAGACAGGGGTCCACAATGAGCAGTTCTTC	TRBV12-5	TRBJ2-1	TRBD1	-
CASSPNLDRPCTDTQYF	TGCGCCAGCAGTCCTAATTTGGACAGGCCCTGCACAGATACGCAGTATTTT	TRBV10-1	TRBJ2-3	TRBD1	-
CASSQLQGDYTDTQYF	TGCGCCAGCAGCCAGTTGCAGGGGGATTACACAGATACGCAGTATTTT	TRBV4-1	TRBJ2-3	TRBD1	-
CATSDFLVPSTNEQFF	TGTGCCACCAGTGATTTTCTAGTACCATCGACTAATGAGCAGTTCTTC	TRBV24-1	TRBJ2-1	-	-
CASSLQGTGETQYF	TGTGCCAGCAGCTTACAGGGGACCGGGGAGACCCAGTACTTC	TRBV11-3	TRBJ2-5	-	-
CASSPETSGRRNEQFF	TGTGCCAGCAGCCCCGAGACTAGCGGGAGGAGAAATGAGCAGTTCTTC	TRBV3-1/TRBV3-2	TRBJ2-1	TRBD2	-